The following is a T cell receptor (beta chain) sequence with its context. Its cognate antigen is unknown. Other nucleotide sequences from this sample produce the same CDR3. Produced via immunoSEQ multiplex PCR; TCRdb's table is partial and in-frame only. The table has some 2,400,000 clones, around 95% seen once. The V and J ends lost 5 bases and 7 bases respectively, with 8 bases between them. Per the germline V gene, CDR1 is SGHTA and CDR2 is FQGNSA. The CDR3 length is 12 residues. These data come from a study of shared clonotypes between healthy human individuals. Study-wide results and caveats: An expected dependence of interdonor clonotype sharing on sequencing depth was noted. Against clonotypes common to all four donors, non-shared ones had lower generation probabilities. The study's rarefaction showed incomplete sorted-subset sequencing despite large depth.

Material for sequencing was naive CD4+ T cells sorted from blood. Noted subset: CD45RA+ positively selected. V gene TRBV7-2 combines with J gene TRBJ2-2; D call uncertain. This TCR derives from a young man in good health. The chain's CDR3 is CASSPRGGELFF. As DNA, the CDR3 is TGTGCCAGCAGCCCCCGTGGCGGGGAGCTGTTTTTT.